One sample yielded the 12 T cell receptor beta chains listed below, sequenced in a study of shared clonotypes between healthy human individuals (TCRdb year 2020). The protocol used for the library was the immunoSEQ multiplex PCR assay. TCRdb retrieved this table from immuneACCESS and kept in-frame rearrangements only. Not all clones are present; in checked studies, unresolved V genes account for under half, and no reason is known for the remainder. The sample profile shows fewer than 2.5 million clones; roughly 93% of them were found once. Together, the top ten hold approximately 0.37% of the sample. The source material was naive CD4+ T cells from PBMCs. Read against the paper, the sample's cell subset or site label means: CD45RA+ positively selected. The receptor source for this set is a man between 18 and 29 years old in good health. Some clones in this sample may be carry-over from other donors' samples.

This clone has just one count. V gene TRBV25-1 combines with J gene TRBJ2-7; TRBD1 aligns across 7 bases. This CDR3 has 15 amino acids. Germline V lookup: CDR1 MGHDK, CDR2 SYGVNS. Unmatched junction bases numbered 7, after V lost 4 bases and J lost 1 base. CDR3 DNA sequence: TGTGCCAGCAGTGGACAGGGCTGGCGGTCCTACGAGCAGTACTTC. Its protein product is CASSGQGWRSYEQYF.

The V and J genes are TRBV6-1 and TRBJ2-1; the D gene is possibly TRBD1 (6 bases). V lost 6 bases to trimming and J lost 2 bases, with 8 bases between them. Germline-derived CDR1 and CDR2 are MNHNS and SASEGT. This CDR3 has 13 residues. The CDR3 nucleotides are TGTGCCAGCAGGGACAGAGCCTACAATGAGCAGTTCTTC. As protein: CASRDRAYNEQFF.

The rearrangement links TRBV5-1 to TRBJ2-1; possible D gene TRBD1, 6 bases. V dropped 0 bases and J dropped 0 bases, with 10 bases sitting between them. CDR1 SGHRS and CDR2 YFSETQ come from the germline V gene. The CDR3 is 16 residues long. The CDR3 coding sequence is TGCGCCAGCAGCTTGGGTCCGGACAGCTCCTACAATGAGCAGTTCTTC. Its translation is CASSLGPDSSYNEQFF.

The chain is built from TRBV30 and TRBJ2-2; maybe TRBD1 (6 bases). Germline-derived CDR1 and CDR2 are GTSNPN and SVGIG (reference sequence). V dropped 6 bases and J dropped 8 bases, with 16 bases sitting between them. The CDR3 is 13 residues long. The CDR3 coding sequence is TGTGCCTGTAAGAACAGGGCATTAGGGGAGCTGTTTTTT. Translating it yields CACKNRALGELFF.

About this clone itself: Additional DNA sequences in this sample encode the identical CDR3. The chain employs TRBV6-5 and TRBJ1-1; no reliable D call. Trimming removed 2 bases at V and 4 bases at J, with 8 bases between. The germline V gene encodes CDR1 MNHEY and CDR2 SVGAGI. The CDR3 spans 13 residues. The CDR3, as DNA: TGTGCCAGCAGTTACGGTCGGGGCACTGAAGCTTTCTTT. This gives the protein CASSYGRGTEAFF.

The chain is built from TRBV29-1 and TRBJ2-5, with a tentative D call TRBD1 (5 bases). The J call may be faulty, since TRBJ2-7 better matches the DNA end. The CDR3 has 11 amino acids. CDR1 is SQVTM, CDR2 ANQGSEA, per germline. CDR3 coding DNA: TGCAGCGTTGAAGGCAGGGCCGAGCAGTACTTC. This translates into CSVEGRAEQYF.

The genes are TRBV5-6 and TRBJ2-1; D ambiguous. The germline CDR1 and CDR2 sequences are SGHDT and YYEEEE. The CDR3 runs 16 residues. The germline V and J ends were trimmed by 5 bases and 0 bases, with 15 bases remaining between them. In nucleotides, the CDR3 is TGTGCCAGCAGTCCTCTTCCTTTGAGCTCCTACAATGAGCAGTTCTTC. Translated, it gives CASSPLPLSSYNEQFF.

V gene TRBV10-3 combines with J gene TRBJ2-7; tentatively, D is TRBD2 (6 bases). CDR3 length: 13 residues. CDR1 ENHRY and CDR2 SYGVKD come from the germline V gene. V lost 11 bases and J 7 bases, leaving 21 bases between the germline ends. The CDR3 reads CASGVAGSTEQYF. The CDR3 DNA is TGTGCCTCCGGGGTGGCGGGATCTACGGAGCAGTACTTC.

The V and J genes are TRBV7-9 and TRBJ2-1; 7 bases map to TRBD2. The CDR3 runs 12 residues. The germline gives CDR1 SEHNR, CDR2 FQNEAQ (reference sequence). The V segment lost 5 bases and the J segment 8 bases; nucleotides outside the gene matches: 3. This CDR3 is CASSPTSHEQFF. The CDR3 DNA is TGTGCCAGCAGCCCGACTAGCCATGAGCAGTTCTTC. Combining the CDR3 with reference TRBV7-9 and TRBJ2-1 gives the whole variable domain DTGVSQNPRHKITKRGQNVTFRCDPISEHNRLYWYRQTLGQGPEFLTYFQNEAQLEKSRLLSDRFSAERPKGSFSTLEIQRTEQGDSAMYLCASSPTSHEQFFGPGTRLTVL.

The CDR3 sequence: CASSEGTAFGEQFF. In DNA, the CDR3 is TGTGCCAGCAGTGAGGGAACGGCGTTTGGTGAGCAGTTCTTC. V gene TRBV2 combines with J gene TRBJ2-1; D remains unclear. The CDR3 consists of 14 residues. Per the germline V gene, CDR1 is SNHLY and CDR2 is FYNNEI. V was trimmed by 3 bases and J by 9 bases, leaving 15 bases between them.

The chain uses TRBV30 and TRBJ1-6; no definite D call. The CDR3 loop spans 13 amino acids. Trimming took off 5 bases at V and 5 bases at J, with 10 bases between the two ends. The V gene's germline CDR1 is GTSNPN and CDR2 SVGIG (reference sequence). The CDR3 nucleotides read TGTGCCTGGCGGGAATCGAATAATTCACCCCTCCACTTT. Residues: CAWRESNNSPLHF.

The CDR3 nucleotides read TGTGCCAGCAGTTTCTACGGGAGCAGCACCGGGGAGCTGTTTTTT. This codes for CASSFYGSSTGELFF. The rearrangement links TRBV27 to TRBJ2-2; perhaps TRBD2 as D (6 bases). The CDR3 runs to 15 residues. Looked up from germline, CDR1 is MNHEY and CDR2 is SMNVEV (reference sequence). Trimming removed 3 bases at V and 4 bases at J, with 12 bases between.